The rows below give T cell receptor beta chains drawn from one sample of a study of blood T cell repertoires in COVID-19. Produced via immunoSEQ multiplex PCR; TCRdb's table is partial and in-frame only. The repertoire consists of under 130,000 clones, with 85% to 90% occurring once and the leading ten covering less than 40%. The sample consisted of peripheral blood. The receptor set was obtained from a woman aged 80 or over with acute or convalescent COVID-19. Each CDR3 is given with its conserved first and last residue. D genes are given only for firm matches. Rows give clone size only sometimes, using once, few, many, or a class for an expanded clone.

CDR3aa: CASSLVPRGGPPSSTDTQYF
CDR3nt: TGTGCCAGCAGCTTAGTACCGCGGGGGGGCCCCCCGTCTAGCACAGATACGCAGTATTTT
j_gene: TRBJ2-3
abundance: .
d_gene: TRBD2
v_gene: TRBV7-6

CDR3aa: CASSISAGFGSPLHF
CDR3nt: TGTGCCAGTAGTATTTCGGCGGGGTTTGGTTCACCCCTCCACTTT
j_gene: TRBJ1-6
abundance: .
d_gene: .
v_gene: TRBV19

CDR3aa: CASSPGQGRSYEQYF
CDR3nt: TGCGCCAGCAGCCCGGGACAGGGGCGATCCTACGAGCAGTACTTC
j_gene: TRBJ2-7
abundance: .
d_gene: TRBD1
v_gene: TRBV5-1

CDR3aa: CASSGAGLGAFF
CDR3nt: TGTGCCAGCAGCGGGGCAGGGCTGGGAGCTTTCTTT
j_gene: TRBJ1-1
abundance: .
d_gene: .
v_gene: TRBV9

CDR3aa: CASSPRDRGNTIYF
CDR3nt: TGTGCCAGCAGTCCCCGGGACAGAGGAAACACCATATATTTT
j_gene: TRBJ1-3
abundance: .
d_gene: TRBD1
v_gene: TRBV28

CDR3aa: CSASGGGNQPQHF
CDR3nt: TGCAGTGCTAGTGGAGGGGGAAATCAGCCCCAGCATTTT
j_gene: TRBJ1-5
abundance: .
d_gene: .
v_gene: TRBV20-1

CDR3aa: CATSNSLVGRRYGYTF
CDR3nt: TGTGCCACCAGCAACTCGTTGGTGGGGCGCCGGTATGGCTACACCTTC
j_gene: TRBJ1-2
abundance: .
d_gene: .
v_gene: TRBV15

CDR3aa: CATKQGRAPDTQYF
CDR3nt: TGTGCCACCAAACAGGGGAGAGCACCAGATACGCAGTATTTT
j_gene: TRBJ2-3
abundance: .
d_gene: TRBD1
v_gene: TRBV24-1

CDR3aa: CASRDFGRSGANVLTF
CDR3nt: TGTGCCAGTCGGGACTTCGGGAGGTCTGGGGCCAACGTCCTGACTTTC
j_gene: TRBJ2-6
abundance: .
d_gene: TRBD2
v_gene: TRBV19

CDR3aa: CASSQGQGVSVGELFF
CDR3nt: TGTGCCAGCAGTCAAGGACAGGGGGTCTCTGTCGGGGAGCTGTTTTTT
j_gene: TRBJ2-2
abundance: .
d_gene: TRBD1
v_gene: TRBV27

CDR3aa: CATSDLGGPGQANARRNIQYF
CDR3nt: TGTGCCACCAGTGATTTGGGGGGCCCCGGACAGGCCAATGCTCGTAGGAACATTCAGTACTTC
j_gene: TRBJ2-4
abundance: .
d_gene: TRBD1
v_gene: TRBV24-1

CDR3aa: CASSQIRDGQATNEKLFF
CDR3nt: TGTGCCAGCAGCCAAATACGGGACGGACAGGCAACTAATGAAAAACTGTTTTTT
j_gene: TRBJ1-4
abundance: .
d_gene: TRBD1
v_gene: TRBV5-5

CDR3aa: CASSVATGSETQYF
CDR3nt: TGTGCCAGCAGCGTAGCTACAGGGTCGGAGACCCAGTACTTC
j_gene: TRBJ2-5
abundance: few
d_gene: .
v_gene: TRBV9

CDR3aa: CASETSGTGGREQYF
CDR3nt: TGTGCCAGCGAAACTTCCGGGACAGGGGGCCGGGAGCAGTACTTC
j_gene: TRBJ2-7
abundance: .
d_gene: TRBD1
v_gene: TRBV28

CDR3aa: CASSLAVSRGTGELFF
CDR3nt: TGTGCCAGCAGCTTAGCTGTGAGCAGGGGCACCGGGGAGCTGTTTTTT
j_gene: TRBJ2-2
abundance: .
d_gene: .
v_gene: TRBV7-9

CDR3aa: CAISEGRAVTGELFF
CDR3nt: TGTGCCATCAGTGAGGGCAGGGCGGTCACCGGGGAGCTGTTTTTT
j_gene: TRBJ2-2
abundance: .
d_gene: .
v_gene: TRBV10-3

CDR3aa: CAIMGTGNTEAFF
CDR3nt: TGTGCCATCATGGGGACAGGGAACACTGAAGCTTTCTTT
j_gene: TRBJ1-1
abundance: .
d_gene: TRBD1
v_gene: TRBV10-3

CDR3aa: CASSDRDRSTDTQYF
CDR3nt: TGTGCCAGCAGCGACAGGGACAGGAGCACAGATACGCAGTATTTT
j_gene: TRBJ2-3
abundance: .
d_gene: TRBD1
v_gene: TRBV4-2

CDR3aa: CASSLDRGNEKLFF
CDR3nt: TGTGCCAGCAGCTTAGACAGGGGGAATGAAAAACTGTTTTTT
j_gene: TRBJ1-4
abundance: .
d_gene: TRBD1
v_gene: TRBV7-9

CDR3aa: CASSPLTLGTGSEKLFF
CDR3nt: TGTGCCAGCTCACCTCTCACCCTGGGGACAGGGTCTGAAAAACTGTTTTTT
j_gene: TRBJ1-4
abundance: once
d_gene: TRBD1
v_gene: TRBV18

CDR3aa: CASSEAPGLAGGKSYNEQFF
CDR3nt: TGTGCCAGCAGTGAAGCGCCCGGACTAGCGGGGGGGAAGTCCTACAATGAGCAGTTCTTC
j_gene: TRBJ2-1
abundance: .
d_gene: TRBD2
v_gene: TRBV6-1

CDR3aa: CASSPPSGGTAGNTIYF
CDR3nt: TGCGCCAGCAGTCCCCCGAGCGGCGGGACAGCTGGAAACACCATATATTTT
j_gene: TRBJ1-3
abundance: .
d_gene: TRBD1
v_gene: TRBV23-1

CDR3aa: CASSQGRTGGNEQFF
CDR3nt: TGCGCCAGCAGCCAAGGACGGACAGGGGGTAATGAGCAGTTCTTC
j_gene: TRBJ2-1
abundance: .
d_gene: TRBD1
v_gene: TRBV4-3

CDR3aa: CASSYLDRGKQYF
CDR3nt: TGTGCCAGCAGTTATTTGGACAGAGGCAAGCAGTATTTT
j_gene: TRBJ2-3
abundance: .
d_gene: .
v_gene: TRBV6-5

CDR3aa: CASSWDLTDYGYTF
CDR3nt: TGCGCCAGCAGCTGGGACTTGACGGACTATGGCTACACCTTC
j_gene: TRBJ1-2
abundance: .
d_gene: .
v_gene: TRBV5-1

CDR3aa: CAWAGQSNYGYTF
CDR3nt: TGTGCCTGGGCCGGACAGTCTAACTATGGCTACACCTTC
j_gene: TRBJ1-2
abundance: .
d_gene: .
v_gene: TRBV30